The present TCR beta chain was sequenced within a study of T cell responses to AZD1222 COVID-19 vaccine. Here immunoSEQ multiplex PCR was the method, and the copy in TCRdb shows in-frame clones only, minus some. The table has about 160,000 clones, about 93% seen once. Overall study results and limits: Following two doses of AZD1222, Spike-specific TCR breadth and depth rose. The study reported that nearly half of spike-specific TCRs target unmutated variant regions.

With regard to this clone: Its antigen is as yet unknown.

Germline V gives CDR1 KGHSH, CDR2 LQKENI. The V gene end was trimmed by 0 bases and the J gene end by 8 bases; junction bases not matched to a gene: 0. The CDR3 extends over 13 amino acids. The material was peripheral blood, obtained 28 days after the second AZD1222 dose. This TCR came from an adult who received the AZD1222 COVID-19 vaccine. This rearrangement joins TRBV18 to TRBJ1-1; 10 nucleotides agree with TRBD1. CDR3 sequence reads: CASSPPGQGEAFF. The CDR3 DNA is TGTGCCAGCTCACCACCGGGACAGGGGGAAGCTTTCTTT.